This entry is about one T cell receptor beta chain. Its recognized antigen is unknown. No qualities accompany the bases; no much larger clone lies one base away. The source of the sample is a study of Ad26.COV2.S vaccination and SARS-CoV-2 variants (dated by TCRdb to about 2021). Regarding the study in general: Vaccine-arm donors came from COV1001, a multicentre, randomized, double-blind, placebo-controlled phase I-IIa trial of Ad26.COV2.S in healthy adults. Ad26.COV2.S was administered intramuscularly at a dose of 5x10^10 or 1x10^11 viral particles, either as one shot or as two shots given 56 days apart. Sequencing of the TCRbeta repertoire served to evaluate the specificity and breadth of SARS-CoV-2-reactive T cell receptors following Ad26.COV2.S vaccination. The TCR-sequenced set comprised around 30 samples: some 20 Ad26.COV2.S vaccine recipients, 5 placebo recipients and 8 SARS-CoV-2 convalescent individuals. Trial participants were randomized into five groups of five, in which low-dose or high-dose Ad26.COV2.S was given once or twice, or placebo was given on both occasions. Investigators did not know the trial group allocation while performing experiments and assessing outcomes. Overall study outcomes, separate from this receptor: Non-spike TCR breadth was comparable between vaccine and placebo recipients, consistent with the vaccine containing only spike. Compared with placebo recipients, Ad26.COV2.S recipients showed higher spike-specific TCR breadth (P = 0.0014). Comparing responses between vaccine doses or regimens was not something the study was powered to do. According to the authors, total T cell responses may have been underestimated by the TCR breadth and depth analyses. After vaccination, substantial breadth of spike-specific CD8+ and CD4+ T cell responses was reported.

From a lookup of the germline V gene, CDR1 and CDR2 are MNHEY and SVGAGI. The junction carries 14 bases between V and J, which are trimmed by 8 bases and 5 bases respectively. There are 13 amino acids in the CDR3, from cysteine to phenylalanine inclusive. The only DNA kept is the CDR3, 39 bases in frame from the first base. TCRbeta CDR3 regions were sequenced with the immunoSEQ Assay. After extraction, genomic DNA underwent amplification by bias-controlled multiplex PCR, followed by high-throughput sequencing. As for the original processing: To quantify the absolute abundance of every unique TCRbeta CDR3 region, sequences were collapsed and filtered. T cell fraction was estimated by normalization of TCRbeta template counts to usable DNA, with usable DNA being measured through amplification of reference genes present in all nucleated cells. Repertoire TCRs were annotated as SARS-CoV-2-specific by exact matching of V gene, CDR3 amino acid sequence and J gene to a known reactive TCR set. MIRA supplied the reference SARS-CoV-2 TCR set, which was filtered for enrichment in COVID-19-positive ImmuneCODE repertoires so that public or cross-reactive TCRs were removed. Based on the MIRA antigens, annotated TCRs were further analysed at the level of specific ORF or position within ORF. Breadth was defined as annotated unique rearrangements over total unique productive rearrangements; depth was the summed frequency of those rearrangements. Two-sided Wilcoxon rank-sum tests were applied when comparing TCR breadth between groups. As stored in TCRdb, this immuneACCESS dataset retains in-frame rearrangements with V and J assigned. A fraction of the clones does not appear; measured against another copy, unresolved V genes explain less than half of the discrepancy, and the remainder lacks a known reason. That table gives V, J and clone size, and the DNA gave D and trimming. The sample profile shows about 350,000 clones; more than 85% of them were found once. Around 5% of the sample is taken by the ten largest.

Taken with the paper, the label for treatment or condition translates to: over 15 received Ad26.COV2.S at low or high dose, single or two shots; about 5 received placebo; per-sample allocation not given. Repertoires of vaccine and placebo recipients were sequenced from samples taken on day 63 after the first injection. Between 29 July and 7 August 2020, Cohort 1b enrolled fewer than 30 adults aged 18-55 years at one site in Boston, USA. As a vaccine, Ad26.COV2.S was a replication-incompetent adenovirus type 26 vector that expressed a prefusion-stabilized SARS-CoV-2 spike protein derived from the original Wuhan strain.

The V and J segments used are TRBV6-5 and TRBJ2-3; the D region possibly corresponds to TRBD1 (5 bases align). This specimen was peripheral blood, taken in a trial of Ad26.COV2.S vaccine versus placebo. This TCR was recovered from a person aged 18 to 65 who received the Ad26.COV2.S COVID-19 vaccine or a placebo. The nucleotide sequence is given as TGTGCCAGCGGAGCAGGGTTCAGAGATACGCAGTATTTT. Its amino acids are CASGAGFRDTQYF.